This note documents a single T cell receptor beta chain sequence. Its antigen is unidentified. The PCR employed 60 Vbeta primers together with 13 Jbeta primers. The data were produced by immunoSEQ multiplex PCR, yet TCRdb's version contains in-frame clones alone and is incomplete. The sample shows more than 95,000 clones, approximately 80% of them seen only once. This entry is derived from a study of cytomegalovirus exposure and HLA in healthy donors. Trimming cost V 1 base and J 5 bases, with 11 bases left between them. The CDR3 totals 14 residues. Germline CDR1 is SGHTA and CDR2 is FQGNSA. Findings and caveats of the study: A later analysis reportedly found that, within productive TCRs, an Asian-associated ancestry cluster had fewer N-insertions than the mean observed across the roughly 610 donors.

Specimen: PBMCs. The sequence came from a middle-aged man in good health and CMV-seropositive. The chain has TRBV7-2 and TRBJ2-5; tentatively, D is TRBD1 (5 bases). CDR3 in amino acids: CASSLVPGLETQYF. In DNA, the CDR3 is TGTGCCAGCAGCTTAGTCCCAGGGCTGGAGACCCAGTACTTC.